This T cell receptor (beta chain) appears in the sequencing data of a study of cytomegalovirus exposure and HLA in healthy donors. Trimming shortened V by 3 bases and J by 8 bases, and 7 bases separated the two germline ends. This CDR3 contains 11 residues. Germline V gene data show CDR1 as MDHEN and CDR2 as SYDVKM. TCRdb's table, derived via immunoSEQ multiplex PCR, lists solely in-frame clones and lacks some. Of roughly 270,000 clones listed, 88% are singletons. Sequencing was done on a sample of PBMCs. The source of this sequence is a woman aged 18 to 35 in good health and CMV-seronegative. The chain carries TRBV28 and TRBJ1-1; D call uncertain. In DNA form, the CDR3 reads TGTGCCAGCAGTTTGAGAGGAGAAGCTTTCTTT. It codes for CASSLRGEAFF.